Below are 3 T cell receptor beta chains sequenced from a single sample in a study of HIV-infected children after antiretroviral therapy interruption. Unique molecular identifiers were included in an RNA-based 3' RACE TCR library. TCRdb processed the 3' RACE reads anew with MiXCR; each CDR3 protein has one entry. The table records about 46,000 distinct CDR3 sequences, around 4% of them present only once. The treatment was: PENTA 11 planned treatment interruption arm or continuous ART arm. The sequenced sample was CD45RA+ CD4+ T cells from PBMCs, pooled from several time points, obtained from a donor given antiretroviral therapy, either interrupted or continuous. Stated subset: naive CD4+ CD45RA+ CD45RO- T cells. Receptor source: a pool of human donors with HIV.

This chain uses TRBV4-1 with TRBJ2-7, with TRBD1 as a possible D gene (6 bases). Trimming cost V 5 bases and J 3 bases, with 11 bases left between them. Germline assignment: CDR1 MGHRA and CDR2 YSYEKL. The CDR3 totals 13 residues. This CDR3 reads CASSSTGGYEQYF. The CDR3 nucleotides are TGCGCCAGCAGCTCGACAGGAGGCTACGAGCAGTACTTC.

This clonotype was seen repeatedly, ten times or more. The V and J genes are TRBV7-9 and TRBJ1-2, with D uncertain. Germline CDR1 SEHNR, CDR2 FQNEAQ (reference sequence). V lost 1 base and J lost 1, with 7 bases in between. This CDR3 region has 14 residues. CDR3 nucleotides: TGTGCCAGCAGCTTAGAAATAAATAACTATGGCTACACCTTC. Protein sequence: CASSLEINNYGYTF.

This clonotype is medium-sized within its sample. This rearrangement joins TRBV12-3 or TRBV12-4 to TRBJ1-2; D is ambiguous. The CDR3 covers 13 residues. The V end was cut by 5 bases, the J end by 4 bases, with 11 bases between. CDR3 sequence reads: CASSPHQIYGYTF. CDR3 DNA: TGTGCCAGCAGTCCACACCAGATCTATGGCTACACCTTC.